A single sample is the source of the 28 T cell receptor beta chains below, sequenced in a study of cytomegalovirus exposure and HLA in healthy donors. PCR used 60 Vbeta primers and 13 Jbeta primers. Libraries were prepared by immunoSEQ multiplex PCR; TCRdb keeps only in-frame clonotypes and omits some of them. Its table lists around 33,000 clones. Sequenced sample: PBMCs. The receptors were gathered from a woman aged 40 to 50 in good health and CMV-seropositive.

The CDR3 sequence: CASSPTSGRFDEQFF. The CDR3 nucleotides read TGTGCCAGCTCACCGACTAGCGGGAGGTTCGATGAGCAGTTCTTC. The chain is built from TRBV18 and TRBJ2-1; 13 bases agree with TRBD2. Germline assignment: CDR1 KGHSH and CDR2 LQKENI. This CDR3 has 15 amino acids. With 3 bases clipped from V and 8 bases from J, the junction kept 4 bases outside the gene matches.

With regard to this clone: The same CDR3 can be traced to other DNA sequences in this sample. This chain links TRBV7-8 with TRBJ2-7, with 10 bases matching TRBD2. V lost 4 bases to trimming and J lost 6 bases; unmatched junction nucleotides: 6. Per the germline V gene, CDR1 is SGHVS and CDR2 is FQNEAQ. The CDR3 consists of 14 residues. The CDR3 bases are TGTGCCAGCAGCTCCCTAGCGGGAGTAGGCGAGCAGTACTTC. Its translation: CASSSLAGVGEQYF.

The chain is built from TRBV5-1 and TRBJ1-1; perhaps TRBD1 as D (6 bases). V was trimmed by 0 bases and J by 1 base, leaving 10 bases between them. This CDR3 is built from 15 residues. Germline CDR1 is SGHRS and CDR2 is YFSETQ. The CDR3 spells CASSLGGRGNTEAFF. Here the CDR3 DNA reads TGCGCCAGCAGCTTGGGGGGCAGGGGGAACACTGAAGCTTTCTTT.

This chain uses TRBV7-2 with TRBJ1-3, with TRBD1 identical over 7 bases. Germline loops: CDR1 SGHTA, CDR2 FQGNSA. V was clipped by 1 base and J by 4 bases; unmatched bases: 4. This CDR3 contains 15 residues. CDR3 protein: CASSLVTGPGNTIYF. In nucleotides, the CDR3 is TGTGCCAGCAGCTTAGTGACAGGGCCAGGAAACACCATATATTTT.

This chain joins TRBV5-1 and TRBJ2-2; 11 nucleotides line up with TRBD2. The CDR3 contains 15 residues. Losses at the gene ends were 0 bases for V and 5 bases for J; bases not matched to a gene: 0. Germline values: CDR1 SGHRS, CDR2 YFSETQ. CDR3 loop: CASSLGLAGTGELFF. In DNA form, the CDR3 reads TGCGCCAGCAGCTTGGGACTAGCGGGAACCGGGGAGCTGTTTTTT.

The chain carries TRBV29-1 and TRBJ2-2; 11 bases fit TRBD1. The J segment lost 5 bases and the V segment lost 6 bases, leaving 5 bases of the junction unmatched. The V gene's germline CDR1 is SQVTM and CDR2 ANQGSEA. The CDR3 runs 14 residues. CDR3 in amino acids: CSVWTGGRTGELFF. CDR3 DNA: TGCAGCGTCTGGACAGGGGGCCGGACCGGGGAGCTGTTTTTT.

The chain combines TRBV6-6 with TRBJ2-7; 9 nucleotides match TRBD1. The CDR3 is 14 residues long. The V segment lost 4 bases and the J segment 2 bases; nucleotides outside the gene matches: 3. Germline loops: CDR1 MNHNY, CDR2 SVGAGI (reference sequence). In DNA, the CDR3 is TGTGCCAGCAGTTTGGGGACAGGGACCTACGAGCAGTACTTC. Translating gives CASSLGTGTYEQYF.

The gene calls are TRBV4-1 and TRBJ2-4; TRBD1 aligns across 7 bases. Germline-derived CDR1 and CDR2 are MGHRA and YSYEKL. The CDR3 is 15 residues long. V shed 0 bases and J 8 bases; nucleotides not matched to a gene: 7. CDR3 sequence: CASSQDPAGGDIQYF. In nucleotides, the CDR3 is TGCGCCAGCAGCCAAGATCCCGCAGGGGGAGACATTCAGTACTTC.

The CDR3 spells CASSFQGGYGYTF. DNA of the CDR3: TGTGCCAGCAGCTTTCAGGGGGGCTATGGCTACACCTTC. The chain employs TRBV5-4 and TRBJ1-2; 7 nucleotides line up with TRBD1. Trimming at V came to 2 bases and at J to 4 bases, leaving 2 bases not matched to a gene. This CDR3 comprises 13 residues. Germline V gene data show CDR1 as SGHNT and CDR2 as YYREEE (reference sequence).

The V and J genes are TRBV19 and TRBJ1-5; 8 bases line up with TRBD1. From germline, CDR1 is LNHDA and CDR2 SQIVND (reference sequence). The CDR3 runs to 14 residues. J gave up 7 bases and V 7 bases, and 9 bases lay outside the gene matches. DNA for the CDR3: TGTGCCAGTAATACAGGGGGTATGTGGCAGCCCCAGCATTTT. Protein product: CASNTGGMWQPQHF.

The CDR3 here is CATSRDQHSIGELFF. The CDR3, as DNA: TGTGCCACCAGCAGAGATCAACATTCGATCGGGGAGCTGTTTTTT. The chain recombines TRBV15 with TRBJ2-2; D remains unclear. The germline V gene encodes CDR1 LNHNV and CDR2 YYDKDF (reference sequence). The ends were cut back, 0 bases at V and 7 bases at J, with 12 bases in the middle. The CDR3 has 15 residues.

The chain combines TRBV18 with TRBJ2-3; no firm D call. Trimming took off 2 bases at V and 0 bases at J, with 18 bases between the two ends. The CDR3 covers 18 residues. The germline V gene encodes CDR1 KGHSH and CDR2 LQKENI. The CDR3 spells CASSPTNGLETSTDTQYF. The CDR3 nucleotides are TGTGCCAGCTCACCAACGAACGGGTTGGAAACTAGCACAGATACGCAGTATTTT.

CDR3 region: CAISESGQSSYNEQFF. In DNA, the CDR3 is TGTGCCATCAGTGAGTCGGGACAGAGCTCCTACAATGAGCAGTTCTTC. This sequence joins TRBV10-3 and TRBJ2-1, with 7 bases that match TRBD1. Germline V gene data show CDR1 as ENHRY and CDR2 as SYGVKD. Trimming removed 0 bases from V and 0 bases from J; junction bases left unmatched: 2. The CDR3 is 16 residues long.

V is TRBV7-9 and J is TRBJ2-3; the D is unclear. V lost 5 bases to trimming and J lost 3 bases, with 9 bases between them. There are 13 residues in the CDR3. Germline CDR1 is SEHNR and CDR2 is FQNEAQ (reference sequence). CDR3 protein: CASSPSLTDTQYF. CDR3 nucleotides: TGTGCCAGCAGCCCTAGTCTGACAGATACGCAGTATTTT. The full variable domain, completed using reference TRBV7-9 and TRBJ2-3, is DTGVSQNPRHKITKRGQNVTFRCDPISEHNRLYWYRQTLGQGPEFLTYFQNEAQLEKSRLLSDRFSAERPKGSFSTLEIQRTEQGDSAMYLCASSPSLTDTQYFGPGTRLTVL.

The genes are TRBV29-1 and TRBJ2-7; 7 bases are a match to TRBD1. The germline CDR1 and CDR2 sequences are SQVTM and ANQGSEA. With V trimmed by 6 bases and J by 6 bases, 11 bases remained unmatched. This CDR3 region has 13 residues. The CDR3 nucleotides are TGCAGCGTGTTAACTACAGGGGCAAGCGAGCAGTACTTC. The encoded protein is CSVLTTGASEQYF.

The CDR3 bases are TGTGCCAGCACCCGAACCCCGGGGACTGAAGCTTTCTTT. Translating gives CASTRTPGTEAFF. This rearrangement joins TRBV25-1 to TRBJ1-1; D is unclear. The CDR3 runs to 13 residues. Per germline, CDR1 MGHDK and CDR2 SYGVNS. The ends were cut back, 7 bases at V and 5 bases at J, with 14 bases in the middle.

The chain carries TRBV28 and TRBJ2-7; tentatively, D is TRBD2 (5 bases). The V gene's germline CDR1 is MDHEN and CDR2 SYDVKM. The CDR3 has 12 amino acids. The ends were cut back, 9 bases at V and 3 bases at J, with 12 bases in the middle. CDR3 residues: CASCQRLYEQYF. CDR3 DNA sequence: TGTGCCAGTTGTCAGCGGCTCTACGAGCAGTACTTC.

This sequence joins TRBV14 and TRBJ2-5; tentatively, D is TRBD1 (6 bases). Germline values: CDR1 SGHDN, CDR2 FVKESK. The CDR3 has 11 residues. Trimming left V 7 bases short and J 11 bases short, with 14 bases between. CDR3 region: CASKAAGEQYF. The CDR3 DNA sequence: TGTGCCAGCAAGGCGGCAGGGGAGCAGTACTTC.

The rearrangement uses TRBV6-1 and TRBJ2-1, with D perhaps TRBD2 (6 bases). Germline values: CDR1 MNHNS, CDR2 SASEGT. The V and J ends lost 6 bases and 8 bases respectively, with 17 bases between them. The CDR3 extends over 14 amino acids. The DNA of the CDR3 is TGTGCCAGCAGAGGACGGGGGTCGCGGGATGAGCAGTTCTTC. This gives the protein CASRGRGSRDEQFF.

This chain links TRBV12-5 with TRBJ2-3; D might be TRBD1 (6 bases). Trimming removed 8 bases from V and 0 bases from J, with 15 bases in between. The CDR3 contains 15 residues. The germline V gene encodes CDR1 LGHNT and CDR2 FRNRAP. The CDR3 spells CASSEQGVSTDTQYF. The CDR3 DNA reads as TGTGCTAGTTCAGAACAGGGAGTAAGCACAGATACGCAGTATTTT.

This chain joins TRBV13 and TRBJ2-1; no reliable D call. This CDR3 comprises 11 residues. The germline gives CDR1 PRHDT, CDR2 FYEKMQ (reference sequence). Trimming stripped 0 bases from V and 12 bases from J, with 6 bases between. CDR3 nucleotide sequence: TGTGCCAGCAGCTTAGGGTTCGGGCAGTTCTTC. Encoded protein: CASSLGFGQFF.

The chain joins TRBV2 to TRBJ2-7; 7 nucleotides align to TRBD1. The trim removed 3 bases at V and 1 base at J, leaving 9 bases unmatched. This CDR3 has 16 residues. Germline loops: CDR1 SNHLY, CDR2 FYNNEI. The DNA for the CDR3 is TGTGCCAGCAGTGATTCGGACAGGACCCTTTCCTACGAGCAGTACTTC. Translating gives CASSDSDRTLSYEQYF. The full variable domain, its missing parts supplied by reference TRBV2 and TRBJ2-7, is EPEVTQTPSHQVTQMGQEVILRCVPISNHLYFYWYRQILGQKVEFLVSFYNNEISEKSEIFDDQFSVERPDGSNFTLKIRSTKLEDSAMYFCASSDSDRTLSYEQYFGPGTRLTVT.

The chain recombines TRBV6-5 with TRBJ2-1, with D maybe TRBD1 (5 bases). CDR3 length equals 13 residues. CDR1 is MNHEY, CDR2 SVGAGI, per germline. V was cut by 4 bases and J by 6 bases, with 10 bases left in between. For the CDR3, the DNA is TGTGCCAGCAGTTGGGGCGGTCCCAATGAGCAGTTCTTC. It translates to CASSWGGPNEQFF.

The V call is TRBV6-6, the J call TRBJ1-2, with D maybe TRBD1 (5 bases). This CDR3 is 14 amino acids long. Germline V gene sequence: CDR1 MNHNY, CDR2 SVGAGI (reference sequence). V was trimmed by 6 bases and J by 7 bases, leaving 18 bases between them. This chain's CDR3 is CASSLVGGAGGYTF. The DNA of the CDR3 is TGTGCCAGCAGCCTCGTCGGAGGGGCGGGTGGCTACACCTTC.

The CDR3 reads CASRGRSGNTIYF. The CDR3 DNA is TGTGCCAGCCGCGGAAGATCTGGAAACACCATATATTTT. The rearrangement uses TRBV2 and TRBJ1-3, with D hard to call. V was trimmed by 8 bases and J by 1 base, leaving 9 bases between them. Germline loops: CDR1 SNHLY, CDR2 FYNNEI. CDR3 length equals 13 residues.

The rearrangement links TRBV6-5 to TRBJ1-1; no firm D call. This CDR3 spans 13 amino acids. V shed 2 bases and J shed 5 bases, with 9 bases lying between them. Germline assignment: CDR1 MNHEY and CDR2 SVGAGI. CDR3 region: CASSYPYGTEAFF. The CDR3 DNA follows: TGTGCCAGCAGTTACCCTTACGGGACTGAAGCTTTCTTT.

The chain recombines TRBV6-1 with TRBJ1-2, with 9 bases aligning to TRBD1. V lost 6 bases and J lost 4; bases outside the gene matches: 6. The CDR3 consists of 14 residues. Germline CDR1 and CDR2: MNHNS and SASEGT. This CDR3 is CASRETGGAYGYTF. The CDR3 DNA reads as TGTGCCAGCAGGGAGACAGGGGGAGCCTATGGCTACACCTTC.

The rearrangement joins TRBV11-2 to TRBJ2-2; maybe TRBD2 (6 bases). V was clipped by 3 bases and J by 5 bases, with 16 bases between them. Germline assignment: CDR1 SGHAT and CDR2 FQNNGV. The CDR3 totals 16 residues. The DNA for the CDR3 is TGTGCCAGCAGCTTGTTTTCCGGGAGCTTGACCGGGGAGCTGTTTTTT. This codes for CASSLFSGSLTGELFF.